One and the same sample provided the 20 T cell receptor beta chains below, sequenced in a study of T cells after yellow fever vaccination. TCRdb reprocessed the 5' RACE reads with MiXCR, giving one entry per CDR3 protein. The table shows 250,000 to 350,000 distinct CDR3 sequences, with approximately 10% occurring only once. The source material was CD4+ T cells sorted from PBMCs, sampled 5 days after the yellow fever booster vaccination. Receptors were obtained from a young man who received the YFV17D yellow fever vaccine.

CDR3 in amino acids: CASREGGREKLFF. The CDR3 region has the DNA TGTGCCAGCAGAGAGGGGGGCCGCGAAAAACTGTTTTTT. The chain employs TRBV6-5 and TRBJ1-4; D is perhaps TRBD1 (6 bases). The CDR3 runs to 13 residues. Germline CDR1 reads MNHEY; CDR2 reads SVGAGI. Trimming cost V 6 bases and J 8 bases, with 13 bases left between them.

This clonotype has a handful of counts. The V and J genes are TRBV20-1 and TRBJ2-1; D unresolved. Per germline, CDR1 DFQATT and CDR2 SNEGSKA (reference sequence). The CDR3 has 13 amino acids. Trimming left V 1 base short and J 1 base short, with 5 bases between. The CDR3 spells CSARGGSYNEQFF. The DNA for the CDR3 is TGCAGTGCTAGAGGGGGATCCTACAATGAGCAGTTCTTC.

This clonotype appeared many times. V and J are TRBV5-1 and TRBJ2-6, with D tentatively TRBD1 (5 bases). The CDR3 totals 17 residues. Trimming removed 4 bases from V and 4 bases from J, with 18 bases in between. Per germline, CDR1 SGHRS and CDR2 YFSETQ. CDR3 bases: TGCGCCAGCAGCCCCTTATCCCAGGGCTCCGGGGCCAACGTCCTGACTTTC. This translates into CASSPLSQGSGANVLTF.

The chain uses TRBV9 and TRBJ2-3; 8 nucleotides agree with TRBD1. The CDR3 runs to 16 residues. Germline V gene sequence: CDR1 SGDLS, CDR2 YYNGEE. V lost 4 bases and J lost 0; bases outside the gene matches: 7. CDR3 protein: CASSSRQGSSTDTQYF. DNA of the CDR3: TGTGCCAGCAGCTCAAGACAGGGGTCTAGCACAGATACGCAGTATTTT.

This clonotype has only a few counts. The gene calls are TRBV5-1 and TRBJ1-5; TRBD1 might be the D (6 bases). Trimming removed 0 bases from V and 5 bases from J, with 12 bases in between. The CDR3 is 15 residues long. CDR1 SGHRS and CDR2 YFSETQ come from the germline V gene. The CDR3 nucleotides are TGCGCCAGCAGCTTGGATGGGAGGGGGGATCAGCCCCAGCATTTT. Translation: CASSLDGRGDQPQHF.

This clonotype was counted only a few times. This chain joins TRBV3-1 and TRBJ2-3; D is ambiguous. The CDR3 covers 15 residues. Germline V gene sequence: CDR1 LGHDT, CDR2 YNNKEL (reference sequence). V was shortened by 4 bases and J by 5 bases, with 16 bases between the two germline ends. The CDR3 DNA is TGTGCCAGCAGCCGCGTGGCCGGCCATGGAGATACGCAGTATTTT. Its protein product is CASSRVAGHGDTQYF.

This clonotype was observed a few times. The chain recombines TRBV28 with TRBJ1-5; TRBD1 is a possible D gene (5 bases). The CDR3 is made up of 14 amino acids. CDR1 is MDHEN and CDR2 is SYDVKM in the germline V gene. Trimming removed 7 bases from V and 6 bases from J, with 16 bases in between. The CDR3 coding sequence is TGTGCCAGCACCACTGGGGGTTTCGGTCAGCCCCAGCATTTT. Protein: CASTTGGFGQPQHF.

The chain employs TRBV10-3 and TRBJ1-2, with TRBD1 identical over 7 bases. The CDR3 sequence is 13 residues long. Germline lookup yields CDR1 ENHRY and CDR2 SYGVKD. With 5 bases clipped from V and 6 bases from J, the junction kept 6 bases outside the gene matches. The CDR3 protein is CAISPQQGNGYTF. The CDR3 DNA follows: TGTGCCATCAGTCCTCAACAGGGGAATGGCTACACCTTC.

The table lists this clonotype with a few counts. This sequence joins TRBV7-2 and TRBJ1-2; D is ambiguous. The CDR3 extends over 13 amino acids. CDR1 is SGHTA and CDR2 is FQGNSA in the germline V gene. Between the trimmed V and J ends, which lost 1 base and 7 bases, there was a span of 10 bases. The CDR3 loop is CASSLEQRSGYTF. In DNA, the CDR3 is TGTGCCAGCAGCTTAGAACAGCGCAGTGGCTACACCTTC.

The sample holds a few counts of this clonotype. The rearrangement joins TRBV6-2 or TRBV6-3 to TRBJ1-2; TRBD1 is a possible D gene (6 bases). The CDR3 length is 14 residues. With 2 bases removed from V and 5 bases from J, the gap between germline ends came to 12 bases. CDR1 is MNHEY, CDR2 SVGEGT, per germline. The CDR3 is CASSYEGQQYGYTF. CDR3 bases: TGTGCCAGCAGTTACGAAGGACAGCAATATGGCTACACCTTC.

Only a few counts were recorded for this clonotype. The chain combines TRBV29-1 with TRBJ1-1, with no clear D. Per the germline V gene, CDR1 is SQVTM and CDR2 is ANQGSEA. Trimming took off 6 bases at V and 0 bases at J, with 17 bases between the two ends. The CDR3 contains 15 residues. Here the CDR3 DNA reads TGCAGCGTCCAGTATCAAGGGCAGCTGAACACTGAAGCTTTCTTT. This gives the protein CSVQYQGQLNTEAFF.

This clonotype came up a few times. The J gene is TRBJ2-2, the V gene TRBV4-3, with D perhaps TRBD1 (5 bases). The germline V gene has CDR1 LGHNA and CDR2 YSLEER. V lost 1 base and J 5 bases, leaving 14 bases between the germline ends. The CDR3 is made up of 16 amino acids. CDR3 bases: TGCGCCAGCAGCCAAGTGAAGGGGTTCGGTACCGGGGAGCTGTTTTTT. Protein: CASSQVKGFGTGELFF.

The chain couples TRBV6-5 to TRBJ1-4; tentative D call: TRBD1 (5 bases). The V gene lost 5 bases and the J gene lost 7 bases, with 17 bases spanning the gap. This CDR3 has 15 residues. Germline CDR1 is MNHEY and CDR2 is SVGAGI. CDR3 DNA: TGTGCCAGCAGTCCCCCACGGGGGGGACGTGAAAAACTGTTTTTT. It translates to CASSPPRGGREKLFF.

This clonotype has only a few counts. The gene calls are TRBV7-8 and TRBJ1-5; the match to TRBD1 covers 10 bases. The germline gives CDR1 SGHVS, CDR2 FQNEAQ. Losses at the gene ends were 5 bases for V and 4 bases for J; bases not matched to a gene: 8. The CDR3 is made up of 16 amino acids. CDR3 in DNA: TGTGCCAGCAGCCGACAGGGGGCCGAAGGGAATCAGCCCCAGCATTTT. This sequence encodes CASSRQGAEGNQPQHF.

There are many counts of this clonotype. The chain carries TRBV20-1 and TRBJ1-2; weak D call: TRBD1 (6 bases). Germline V gene sequence: CDR1 DFQATT, CDR2 SNEGSKA (reference sequence). The germline V and J ends were trimmed by 6 bases and 8 bases, with 25 bases remaining between them. The CDR3 consists of 15 residues. Here the CDR3 DNA reads TGCAGTGCCGGGGGGGACTACAGGGAAGGCGGAGGCTACACCTTC. This translates into CSAGGDYREGGGYTF.

This rearrangement joins TRBV12-3 or TRBV12-4 to TRBJ1-2; D uncertain. The CDR3 contains 13 residues. The germline V and J ends were trimmed by 5 bases and 7 bases, with 14 bases remaining between them. The DNA of the CDR3 is TGTGCCAGCAGTCCCATGAACGAGGGTGGCTACACCTTC. The encoded protein is CASSPMNEGGYTF.

In its sample, this clonotype was seen a few times. This chain connects TRBV7-2 to TRBJ2-7; D might be TRBD1 (6 bases). The germline V gene has CDR1 SGHTA and CDR2 FQGNSA. Trimming cost V 2 bases and J 1 base, with 15 bases left between them. The CDR3 is 16 residues long. The chain's CDR3 is CASSLLFGQRSYEQYF. The CDR3 DNA sequence: TGTGCCAGCAGCTTACTCTTCGGACAGAGGTCCTACGAGCAGTACTTC.

The sample holds many counts of this clonotype. V usage is TRBV20-1 and J usage is TRBJ2-5; D is ambiguous. The germline V gene has CDR1 DFQATT and CDR2 SNEGSKA (reference sequence). The CDR3 extends over 12 amino acids. V was clipped by 3 bases and J by 5 bases, with 10 bases between them. The CDR3 nucleotides read TGCAGTGCTAGCGCGGTGGGGGAGACCCAGTACTTC. Encoded protein: CSASAVGETQYF.

The V and J genes are TRBV10-3 and TRBJ2-5; no reliable D call. Germline values: CDR1 ENHRY, CDR2 SYGVKD. The CDR3 is made up of 12 amino acids. V was pared by 2 bases and J by 3 bases, with 4 bases between. CDR3 in amino acids: CAISELEETQYF. Written as DNA, the CDR3 is TGTGCCATCAGTGAGCTGGAAGAGACCCAGTACTTC.

Only a few counts were recorded for this clonotype. This chain's CDR3 is CASSVARGGRYEQFF. Here the CDR3 DNA reads TGTGCCAGCAGCGTAGCTCGGGGGGGCCGATATGAGCAGTTCTTC. V and J are TRBV9 and TRBJ2-1; 8 nucleotides line up with TRBD2. Germline assignment: CDR1 SGDLS and CDR2 YYNGEE. The junction had 7 bases not matched to a gene; V was cut back by 0 bases and J by 8 bases. The CDR3 totals 15 residues.